This T cell receptor beta chain was captured in a study of T cells expressing NK-cell markers. The CDR3 extends over 16 amino acids. The germline CDR1 and CDR2 sequences are MNHEY and SMNVEV (reference sequence). Production of TCR beta cDNA relied on 5'RACE template switching with UMIs. Following a re-call of the 5' RACE reads, TCRdb has one entry per CDR3 protein and lacks DNA. Its clone listing holds 300,000 to 500,000 distinct CDR3 sequences. The gene calls are TRBV27 and TRBJ2-3; the D call of TRBD1 rests on TCRdb alone, since no DNA is present to check it. Input material: blood T cells: a sorted CD56 or NKG2C T cell subset, CD4+ or CD8+ T cells, or bulk PBMC T cells (not recorded which). The receptor was isolated from a woman aged 45-65 years in good health. This CDR3 reads CASTLGPMTSTDTQYF.